The T cell receptor beta chain described here comes from a study of shared clonotypes between healthy human individuals. Study-wide results and caveats: Relative to their counterparts shared across all four donors, non-shared clonotypes exhibited diminished generation probabilities.

Profiled with immunoSEQ multiplex PCR; TCRdb holds only in-frame clones, not every one. The data show millions of clones, with about 94% seen just once and more than 0.95% held by the top ten. CD45RO-negative CD8 cells positively selected for CCR7 made up the naive population, which excluded terminally differentiated effector memory CD45RA+ cells. This clone has just one count. Its cognate antigen is unknown. The CDR3 sequence is 12 residues long. The ends were cut back, 7 bases at V and 2 bases at J, with 10 bases in the middle. From germline, CDR1 is GTSNPN and CDR2 SVGIG (reference sequence). The chain links TRBV30 to TRBJ2-3; no clear D gene. This TCR was recovered from a man aged 18 to 30 in good health. Sequenced material: naive CD8+ T cells sorted from blood. Here the CDR3 reads CAFHGITDTQYF. CDR3 nucleotide sequence: TGTGCCTTCCATGGGATCACAGATACGCAGTATTTT.